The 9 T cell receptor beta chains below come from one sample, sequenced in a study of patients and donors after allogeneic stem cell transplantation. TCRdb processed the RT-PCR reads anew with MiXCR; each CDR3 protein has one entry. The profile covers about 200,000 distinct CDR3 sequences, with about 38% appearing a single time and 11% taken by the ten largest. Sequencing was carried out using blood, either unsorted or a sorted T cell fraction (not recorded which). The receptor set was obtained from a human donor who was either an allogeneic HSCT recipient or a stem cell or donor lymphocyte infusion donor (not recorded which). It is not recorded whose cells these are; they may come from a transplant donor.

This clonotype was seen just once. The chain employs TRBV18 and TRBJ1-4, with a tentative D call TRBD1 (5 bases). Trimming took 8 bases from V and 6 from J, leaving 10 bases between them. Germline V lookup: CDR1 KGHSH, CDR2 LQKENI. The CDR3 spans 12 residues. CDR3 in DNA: TGTGCCAGCCGCGGGGCTGATGAAAAACTGTTTTTT. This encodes CASRGADEKLFF.

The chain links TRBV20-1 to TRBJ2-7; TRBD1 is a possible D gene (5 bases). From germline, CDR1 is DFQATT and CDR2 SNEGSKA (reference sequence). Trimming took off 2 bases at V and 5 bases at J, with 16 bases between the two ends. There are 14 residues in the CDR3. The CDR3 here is CSARTIVGVDEQYF. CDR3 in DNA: TGCAGTGCTAGAACAATCGTAGGGGTCGACGAGCAGTACTTC.

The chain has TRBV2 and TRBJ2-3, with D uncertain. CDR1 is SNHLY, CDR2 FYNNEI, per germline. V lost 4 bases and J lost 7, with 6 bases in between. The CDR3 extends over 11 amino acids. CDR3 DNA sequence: TGTGCCAGCAGTGGGCGGAATACGCAGTATTTT. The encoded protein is CASSGRNTQYF.

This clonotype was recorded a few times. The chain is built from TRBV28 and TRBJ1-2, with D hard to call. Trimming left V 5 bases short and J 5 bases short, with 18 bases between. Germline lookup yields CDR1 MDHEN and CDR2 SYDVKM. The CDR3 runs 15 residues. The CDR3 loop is CASSPTAIEGYGYTF. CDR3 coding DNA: TGTGCCAGCAGTCCTACAGCTATCGAAGGGTATGGCTACACCTTC.

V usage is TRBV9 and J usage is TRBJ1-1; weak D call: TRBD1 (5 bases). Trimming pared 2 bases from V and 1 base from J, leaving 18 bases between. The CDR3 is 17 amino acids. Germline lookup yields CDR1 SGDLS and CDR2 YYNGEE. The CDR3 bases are TGTGCCAGCAGCGTGTGGGGAGGGAATGGGGCGAACACTGAAGCTTTCTTT. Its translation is CASSVWGGNGANTEAFF. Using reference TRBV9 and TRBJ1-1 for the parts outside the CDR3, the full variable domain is DSGVTQTPKHLITATGQRVTLRCSPRSGDLSVYWYQQSLDQGLQFLIQYYNGEERAKGNILERFSAQQFPDLHSELNLSSLELGDSALYFCASSVWGGNGANTEAFFGQGTRLTVV.

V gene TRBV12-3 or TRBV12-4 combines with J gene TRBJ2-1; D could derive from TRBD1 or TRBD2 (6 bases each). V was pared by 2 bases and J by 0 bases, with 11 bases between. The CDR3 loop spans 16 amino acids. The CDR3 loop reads CASSLFGGGSYNEQFF. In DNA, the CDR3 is TGTGCCAGCAGTTTATTCGGAGGGGGCTCCTACAATGAGCAGTTCTTC.

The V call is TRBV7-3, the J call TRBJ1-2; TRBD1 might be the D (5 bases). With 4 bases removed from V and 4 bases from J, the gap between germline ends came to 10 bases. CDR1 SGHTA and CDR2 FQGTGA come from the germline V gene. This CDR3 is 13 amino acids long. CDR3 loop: CASSSTVLYGYTF. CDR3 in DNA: TGTGCCAGCAGCTCGACAGTGCTCTATGGCTACACCTTC.

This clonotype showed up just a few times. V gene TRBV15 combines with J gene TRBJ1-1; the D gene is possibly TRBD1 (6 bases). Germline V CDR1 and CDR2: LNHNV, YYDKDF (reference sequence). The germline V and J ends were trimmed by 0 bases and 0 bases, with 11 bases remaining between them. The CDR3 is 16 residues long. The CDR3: CATSREGGALNTEAFF. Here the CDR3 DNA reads TGTGCCACCAGCAGAGAAGGGGGGGCGCTGAACACTGAAGCTTTCTTT.

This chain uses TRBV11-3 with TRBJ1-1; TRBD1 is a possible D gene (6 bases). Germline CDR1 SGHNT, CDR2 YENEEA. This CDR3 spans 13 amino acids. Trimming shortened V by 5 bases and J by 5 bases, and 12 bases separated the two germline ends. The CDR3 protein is CASSKGDRTEAFF. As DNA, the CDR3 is TGTGCCAGCAGCAAGGGGGATAGAACTGAAGCTTTCTTT.